This TCR beta chain stems from a study of T-cell reconstitution after alpha-beta-depleted transplantation in children. General study results and limits: Expanded clones from the graft, numbering several hundred, reportedly supplied alpha-beta T cells about two months after transplant. Hyperexpanded clones declined; after one year, newly produced T cells mostly supplied diversity. For some patients, TCRbeta diversity was high at day 60 because of recipient T cells and thymic progenitors that survived.

As it was prepared, the TCRbeta library received unique molecular identifiers. Each CDR3 protein is one row after TCRdb ran MiXCR on the PCR reads. The profile shows 95,000 to 150,000 distinct CDR3 sequences, about 21% of them singletons. This CDR3 is built from 17 residues. Trimming at V came to 4 bases and at J to 3 bases, leaving 8 bases not matched to a gene. In this sample, this clonotype turned up a few times. The antigen is not known. The receptor was isolated from a male patient between 2 and 10 years old who had a stem cell transplant for chronic granulomatous disease, so the T cells may come from the graft donor. The rearrangement links TRBV12-3 or TRBV12-4 to TRBJ2-7; 14 positions match TRBD2. Sequences were derived from PBMCs, mostly from graft donor cells, sampled 180 days after TCRalphabeta/CD19-depleted stem cell transplant. CDR3 bases: TGTGCCAGCAGTTCCGGGACTAGCGGGAGATTAGACTACGAGCAGTACTTC. Amino acid sequence: CASSSGTSGRLDYEQYF.